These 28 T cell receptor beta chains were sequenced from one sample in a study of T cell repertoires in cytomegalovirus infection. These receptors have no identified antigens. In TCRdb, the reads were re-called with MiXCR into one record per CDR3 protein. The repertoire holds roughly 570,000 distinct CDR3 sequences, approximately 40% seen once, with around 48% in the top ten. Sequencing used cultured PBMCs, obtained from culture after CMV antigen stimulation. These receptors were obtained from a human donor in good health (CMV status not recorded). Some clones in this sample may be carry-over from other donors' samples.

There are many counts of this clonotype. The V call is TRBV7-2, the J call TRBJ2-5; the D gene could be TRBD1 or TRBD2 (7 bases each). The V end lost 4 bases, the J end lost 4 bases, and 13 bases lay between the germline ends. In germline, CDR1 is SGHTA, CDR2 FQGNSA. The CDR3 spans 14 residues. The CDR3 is CASSSRRGGETQYF. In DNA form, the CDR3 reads TGTGCCAGCAGCTCCCGCAGGGGGGGAGAGACCCAGTACTTC.

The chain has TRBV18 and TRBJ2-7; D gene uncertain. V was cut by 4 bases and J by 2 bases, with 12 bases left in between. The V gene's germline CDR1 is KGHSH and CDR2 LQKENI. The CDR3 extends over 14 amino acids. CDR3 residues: CASSRGPSTYEQYF. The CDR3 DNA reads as TGTGCCAGCTCACGAGGTCCAAGTACCTACGAGCAGTACTTC.

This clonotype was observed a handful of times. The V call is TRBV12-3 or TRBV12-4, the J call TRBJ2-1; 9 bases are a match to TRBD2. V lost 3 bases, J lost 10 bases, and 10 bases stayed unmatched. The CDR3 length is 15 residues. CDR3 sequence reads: CASSLGAGGAREQFF. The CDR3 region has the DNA TGTGCCAGCAGTTTGGGCGCGGGGGGGGCCCGAGAGCAGTTCTTC.

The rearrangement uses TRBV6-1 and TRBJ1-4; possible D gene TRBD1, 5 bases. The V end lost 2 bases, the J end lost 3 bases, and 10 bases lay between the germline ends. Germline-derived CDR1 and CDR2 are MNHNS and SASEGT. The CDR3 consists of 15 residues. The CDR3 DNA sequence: TGTGCCAGCAGTGAAACCAGGGCTCCTAATGAAAAACTGTTTTTT. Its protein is CASSETRAPNEKLFF.

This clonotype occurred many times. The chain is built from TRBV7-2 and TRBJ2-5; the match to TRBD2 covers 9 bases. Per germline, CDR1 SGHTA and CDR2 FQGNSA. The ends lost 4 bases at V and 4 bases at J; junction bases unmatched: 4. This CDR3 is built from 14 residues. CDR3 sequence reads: CASSWGLAAETQYF. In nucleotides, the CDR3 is TGTGCCAGCAGCTGGGGACTAGCCGCAGAGACCCAGTACTTC.

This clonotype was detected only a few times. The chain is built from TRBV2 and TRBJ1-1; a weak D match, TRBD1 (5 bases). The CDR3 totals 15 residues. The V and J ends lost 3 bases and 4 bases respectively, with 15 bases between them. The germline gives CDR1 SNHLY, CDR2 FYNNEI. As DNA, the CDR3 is TGTGCCAGCAGTGAGTTGGGGGTACGTGCCACTGAAGCTTTCTTT. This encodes CASSELGVRATEAFF.

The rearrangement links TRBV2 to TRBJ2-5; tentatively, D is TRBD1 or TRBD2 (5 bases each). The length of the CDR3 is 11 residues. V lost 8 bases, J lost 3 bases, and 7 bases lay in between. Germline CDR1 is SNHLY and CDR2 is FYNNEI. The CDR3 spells CASGGEETQYF. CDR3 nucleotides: TGTGCCAGCGGGGGAGAAGAGACCCAGTACTTC.

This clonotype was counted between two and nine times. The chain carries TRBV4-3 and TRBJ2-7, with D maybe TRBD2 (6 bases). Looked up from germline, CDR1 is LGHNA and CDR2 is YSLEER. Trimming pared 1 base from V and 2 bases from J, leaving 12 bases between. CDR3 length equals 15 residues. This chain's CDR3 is CASSQGPGLPYEQYF. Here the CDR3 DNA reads TGCGCCAGCAGCCAAGGTCCGGGACTCCCCTACGAGCAGTACTTC.

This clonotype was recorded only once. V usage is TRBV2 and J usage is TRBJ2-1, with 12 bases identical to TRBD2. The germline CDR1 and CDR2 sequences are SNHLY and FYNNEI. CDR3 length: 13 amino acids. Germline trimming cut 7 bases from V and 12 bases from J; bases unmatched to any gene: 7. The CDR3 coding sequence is TGTGCCAGCAACCGACTAGCGGGGGAACCGCAGTTCTTC. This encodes CASNRLAGEPQFF.

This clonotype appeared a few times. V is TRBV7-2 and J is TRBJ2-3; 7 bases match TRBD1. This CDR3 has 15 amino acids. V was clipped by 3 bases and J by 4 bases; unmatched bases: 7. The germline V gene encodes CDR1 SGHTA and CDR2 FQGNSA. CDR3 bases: TGTGCCAGCAGCTTTTTACGGCAGGGGGCAGATACGCAGTATTTT. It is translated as CASSFLRQGADTQYF.

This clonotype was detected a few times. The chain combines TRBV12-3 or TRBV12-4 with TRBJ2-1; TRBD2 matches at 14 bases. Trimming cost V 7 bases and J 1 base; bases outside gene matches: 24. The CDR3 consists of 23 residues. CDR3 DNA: TGTGCCAGCAAACTAAACCCGGGACTAGCGGGAGTTGGGACCGGCGAGTCCTACAATGAGCAGTTCTTC. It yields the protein CASKLNPGLAGVGTGESYNEQFF.

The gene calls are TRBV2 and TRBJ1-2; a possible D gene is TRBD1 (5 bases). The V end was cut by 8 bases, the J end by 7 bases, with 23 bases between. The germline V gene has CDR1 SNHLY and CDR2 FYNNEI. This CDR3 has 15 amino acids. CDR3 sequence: CASAREAVPGGGYTF. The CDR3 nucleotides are TGTGCCAGCGCCAGGGAGGCCGTTCCGGGGGGTGGCTACACCTTC.

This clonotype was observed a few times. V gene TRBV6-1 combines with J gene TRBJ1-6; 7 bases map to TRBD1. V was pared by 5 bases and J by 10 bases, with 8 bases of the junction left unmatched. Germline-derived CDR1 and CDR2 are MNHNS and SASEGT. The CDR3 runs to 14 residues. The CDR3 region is CASSTQGIGSPLHF. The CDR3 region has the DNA TGTGCCAGCAGTACACAGGGGATTGGGTCACCCCTCCACTTT.

CDR3 in amino acids: CASSLPQGGAFF. CDR3 bases: TGTGCCAGCAGCTTACCGCAGGGAGGCGCTTTCTTT. This chain joins TRBV7-9 and TRBJ1-1, with D tentatively TRBD1 (5 bases). The germline V gene encodes CDR1 SEHNR and CDR2 FQNEAQ (reference sequence). The V and J ends lost 2 bases and 11 bases respectively, with 12 bases between them. The CDR3 has 12 residues.

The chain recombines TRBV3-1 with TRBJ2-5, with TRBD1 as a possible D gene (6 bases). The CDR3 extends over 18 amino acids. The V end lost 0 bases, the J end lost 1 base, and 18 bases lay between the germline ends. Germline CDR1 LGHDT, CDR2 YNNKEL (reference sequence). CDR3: CASSQDPPAGALQETQYF. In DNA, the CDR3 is TGTGCCAGCAGCCAAGATCCCCCGGCAGGGGCCCTCCAAGAGACCCAGTACTTC.

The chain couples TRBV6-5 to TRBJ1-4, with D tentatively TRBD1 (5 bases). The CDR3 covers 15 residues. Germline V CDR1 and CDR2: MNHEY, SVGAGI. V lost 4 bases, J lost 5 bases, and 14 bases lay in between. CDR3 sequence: CASSLRVTGNEKLFF. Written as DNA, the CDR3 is TGTGCCAGCAGTTTACGGGTAACAGGAAATGAAAAACTGTTTTTT.

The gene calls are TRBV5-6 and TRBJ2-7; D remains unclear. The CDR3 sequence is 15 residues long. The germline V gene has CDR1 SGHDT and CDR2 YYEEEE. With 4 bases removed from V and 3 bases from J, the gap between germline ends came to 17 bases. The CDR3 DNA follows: TGTGCCAGCAGCCCCACCCTATGGGGAAGCTACGAGCAGTACTTC. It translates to CASSPTLWGSYEQYF.

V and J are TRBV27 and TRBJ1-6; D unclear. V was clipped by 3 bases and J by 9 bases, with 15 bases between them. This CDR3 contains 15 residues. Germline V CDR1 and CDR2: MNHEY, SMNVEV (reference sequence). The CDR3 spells CASSFRAEPSSPLHF. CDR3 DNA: TGTGCCAGCAGTTTTAGGGCCGAGCCCTCTTCACCCCTCCACTTT.

For the CDR3, the DNA is TGTGCCAGCAGCCGAACCGGGCGGGAGGGCACAGATACGCAGTATTTT. Its protein product is CASSRTGREGTDTQYF. The J gene is TRBJ2-3, the V gene TRBV2; TRBD2 agrees at 8 bases. CDR1 and CDR2 from the germline V gene are SNHLY and FYNNEI. The CDR3 has 16 residues. Trimming removed 6 bases from V and 1 base from J; junction bases left unmatched: 9.

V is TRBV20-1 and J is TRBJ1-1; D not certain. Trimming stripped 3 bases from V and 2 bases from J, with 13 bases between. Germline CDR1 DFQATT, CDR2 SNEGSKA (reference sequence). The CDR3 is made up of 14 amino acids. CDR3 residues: CSARKSRFNTEAFF. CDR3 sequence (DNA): TGCAGTGCTAGGAAGAGCAGATTCAACACTGAAGCTTTCTTT.

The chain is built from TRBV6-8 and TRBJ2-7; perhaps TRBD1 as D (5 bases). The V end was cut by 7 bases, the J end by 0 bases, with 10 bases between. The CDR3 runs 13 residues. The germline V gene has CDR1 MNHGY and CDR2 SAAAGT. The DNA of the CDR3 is TGTGCCAGCAAGGGGCGGAACTCCTACGAGCAGTACTTC. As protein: CASKGRNSYEQYF.

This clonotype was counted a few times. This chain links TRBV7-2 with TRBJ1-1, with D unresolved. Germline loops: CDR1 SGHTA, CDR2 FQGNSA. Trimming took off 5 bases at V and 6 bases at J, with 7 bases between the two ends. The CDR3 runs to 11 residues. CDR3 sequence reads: CASSPQAEAFF. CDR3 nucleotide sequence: TGTGCCAGCAGCCCCCAGGCTGAAGCTTTCTTT.

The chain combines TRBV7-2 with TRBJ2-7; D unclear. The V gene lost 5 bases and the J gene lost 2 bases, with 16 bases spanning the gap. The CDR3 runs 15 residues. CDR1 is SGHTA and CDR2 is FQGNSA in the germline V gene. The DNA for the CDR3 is TGTGCCAGCAGCCCGACCCGAGCAGCCACCTACGAGCAGTACTTC. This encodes CASSPTRAATYEQYF.

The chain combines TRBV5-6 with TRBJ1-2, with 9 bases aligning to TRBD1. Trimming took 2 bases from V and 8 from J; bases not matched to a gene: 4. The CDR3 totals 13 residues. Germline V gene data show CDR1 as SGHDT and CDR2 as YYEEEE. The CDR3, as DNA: TGTGCCAGCAGCTTAAACAGGGGGCTAGGCTACACCTTC. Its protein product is CASSLNRGLGYTF.

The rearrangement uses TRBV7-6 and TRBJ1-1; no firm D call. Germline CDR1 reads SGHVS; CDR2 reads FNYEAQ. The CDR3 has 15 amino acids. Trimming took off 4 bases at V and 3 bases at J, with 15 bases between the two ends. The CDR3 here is CASSYRRGGDTEAFF. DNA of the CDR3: TGTGCCAGCAGCTACCGACGCGGCGGGGACACTGAAGCTTTCTTT.

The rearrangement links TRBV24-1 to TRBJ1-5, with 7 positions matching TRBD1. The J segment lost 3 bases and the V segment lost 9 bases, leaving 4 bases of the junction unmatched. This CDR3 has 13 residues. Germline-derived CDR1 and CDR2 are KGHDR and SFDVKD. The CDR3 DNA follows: TGTGCCACCGGGGGACAGCACAATCAGCCCCAGCATTTT. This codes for CATGGQHNQPQHF.

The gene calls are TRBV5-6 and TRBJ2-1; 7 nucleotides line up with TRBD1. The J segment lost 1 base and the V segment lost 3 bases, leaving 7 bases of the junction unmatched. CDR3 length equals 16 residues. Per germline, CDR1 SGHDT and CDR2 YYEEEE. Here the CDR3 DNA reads TGTGCCAGCAGCTGGGACGGCAGGGGGTCCTACAATGAGCAGTTCTTC. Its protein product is CASSWDGRGSYNEQFF.

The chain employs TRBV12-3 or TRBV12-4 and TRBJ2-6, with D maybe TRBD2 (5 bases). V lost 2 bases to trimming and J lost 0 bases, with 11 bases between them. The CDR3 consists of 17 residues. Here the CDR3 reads CASSLIRDFSGANVLTF. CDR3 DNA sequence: TGTGCCAGCAGTTTAATCCGGGATTTCTCTGGGGCCAACGTCCTGACTTTC.